Reported below is one T cell receptor beta chain. Its specificity is unknown. This sample is drawn from a study of CD4 T cells in relation to SARS-CoV-2 and coronaviruses. Study context: Negative control cultures got HIV-1 Nef peptides or no peptide.

The data were produced by immunoSEQ multiplex PCR, yet TCRdb's version contains in-frame clones alone and is incomplete. The profile shows tens of thousands of clones, about three quarters of them singletons. The CDR3 totals 16 residues. Per germline, CDR1 SGDLS and CDR2 YYNGEE. V lost 4 bases and J 4 bases, leaving 20 bases between the germline ends. Unexposed donor CD4+ T cells date from 2011-2018, before the COVID-19 pandemic. Isolation of CD4+ T cells took place after 10 days in culture. Fresh IL-2 medium replaced half the medium on days 3 and 7. Input material: CD4+ T cells from PBMCs, cultured in vitro. This clonotype originated in a human donor in good health. The V call is TRBV9, the J call TRBJ1-2, with unresolved D. The CDR3 reads CASSPTFLGRSYGYTF. In DNA, the CDR3 is TGTGCCAGCAGCCCGACCTTTCTAGGACGCAGCTATGGCTACACCTTC.